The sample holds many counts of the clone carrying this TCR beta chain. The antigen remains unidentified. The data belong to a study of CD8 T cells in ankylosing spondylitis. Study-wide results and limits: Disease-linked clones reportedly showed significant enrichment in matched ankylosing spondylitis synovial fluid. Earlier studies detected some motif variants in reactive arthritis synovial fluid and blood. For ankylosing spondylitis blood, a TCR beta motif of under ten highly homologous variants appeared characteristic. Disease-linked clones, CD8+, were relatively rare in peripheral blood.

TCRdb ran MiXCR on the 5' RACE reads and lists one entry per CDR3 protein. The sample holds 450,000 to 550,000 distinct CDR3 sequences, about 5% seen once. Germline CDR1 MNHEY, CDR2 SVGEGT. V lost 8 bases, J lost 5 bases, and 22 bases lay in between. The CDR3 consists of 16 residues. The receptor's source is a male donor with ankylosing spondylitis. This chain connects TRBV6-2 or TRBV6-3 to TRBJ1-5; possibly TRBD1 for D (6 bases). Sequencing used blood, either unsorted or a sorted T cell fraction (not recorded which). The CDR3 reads CASGPAWGGQDQPQHF. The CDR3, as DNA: TGTGCCAGCGGACCCGCCTGGGGGGGGCAGGATCAGCCCCAGCATTTT.